What follows are 20 T cell receptor beta chains derived from one specimen sequenced in a study of cytomegalovirus exposure and HLA in healthy donors. The PCR made use of 60 Vbeta and 13 Jbeta primers. TCRdb's table, derived via immunoSEQ multiplex PCR, lists solely in-frame clones and lacks some. The repertoire holds 55,000 to 80,000 clones, with roughly four fifths as singletons. Material: PBMCs. The receptors derive from a man aged 18 to 30 in good health and CMV-seronegative.

The CDR3 bases are TGTGCCAGCAGTGAGGTCAGAGAGACCCAGTACTTC. This codes for CASSEVRETQYF. This chain uses TRBV2 with TRBJ2-5; D ambiguous. The CDR3 sequence is 12 residues long. CDR1 SNHLY and CDR2 FYNNEI come from the germline V gene. V was trimmed by 3 bases and J by 4 bases, leaving 6 bases between them.

This chain joins TRBV28 and TRBJ1-1; 8 bases map to TRBD1. Germline CDR1 and CDR2: MDHEN and SYDVKM. The CDR3 contains 14 residues. V lost 8 bases to trimming and J lost 8 bases; unmatched junction nucleotides: 13. CDR3 DNA: TGTGCCAGCGAACGCGGGACAGGTCTCCCGGAAGCTTTCTTT. This encodes CASERGTGLPEAFF.

The chain combines TRBV7-2 with TRBJ2-7; TRBD2 aligns across 7 bases. Germline CDR1 reads SGHTA; CDR2 reads FQGNSA. The V and J ends lost 2 bases and 6 bases, in that order; junction bases with no gene match: 4. This CDR3 spans 13 amino acids. CDR3 DNA sequence: TGTGCCAGCAGCTTAACATCGGGAGGCGAGCAGTACTTC. Translation gives CASSLTSGGEQYF.

The chain is built from TRBV6-6 and TRBJ1-4; no firm D call. This CDR3 has 15 residues. Between the trimmed V and J ends, which lost 2 bases and 7 bases, there was a span of 14 bases. The V gene's germline CDR1 is MNHNY and CDR2 SVGAGI (reference sequence). CDR3 in DNA: TGTGCCAGCAGTTACGTCGTTTCGGCAGGTGAAAAACTGTTTTTT. It specifies CASSYVVSAGEKLFF.

Comment on this clone: Other DNA sequences in the same sample also yield this CDR3. The V and J genes are TRBV7-8 and TRBJ1-1; no definite D call. V was pared by 1 base and J by 7 bases, with 7 bases between. Germline lookup yields CDR1 SGHVS and CDR2 FQNEAQ. The CDR3 is 12 amino acids. CDR3 coding DNA: TGTGCCAGCAGCTTAGGCGGAGTTGAAGCTTTCTTT. It codes for CASSLGGVEAFF. Filled out from reference TRBV7-8 and TRBJ1-1, the complete variable domain reads GAGVSQSPRYKVAKRGQDVALRCDPISGHVSLFWYQQALGQGPEFLTYFQNEAQLDKSGLPSDRFFAERPEGSVSTLKIQRTQQEDSAVYLCASSLGGVEAFFGQGTRLTVV.

J is TRBJ1-6 and V is TRBV7-8; D unresolved. The V end lost 2 bases, the J end lost 8 bases, and 13 bases lay between the germline ends. In germline, CDR1 is SGHVS, CDR2 FQNEAQ. CDR3 length: 15 residues. As DNA, the CDR3 is TGTGCCAGCAGCTTATCTCGCGGACTTGATTCACCCCTCCACTTT. Translating gives CASSLSRGLDSPLHF.

The chain links TRBV19 to TRBJ2-6, with D possibly matching TRBD1 (5 bases). The germline gives CDR1 LNHDA, CDR2 SQIVND (reference sequence). Between the trimmed V and J ends, which lost 5 bases and 0 bases, there was a span of 14 bases. The CDR3 extends over 17 amino acids. CDR3 in amino acids: CASSPRQLSSGANVLTF. The DNA for the CDR3 is TGTGCCAGTAGTCCTAGACAGTTAAGCTCTGGGGCCAACGTCCTGACTTTC. Based on the CDR3 plus reference TRBV19 and TRBJ2-6, the full variable domain is DGGITQSPKYLFRKEGQNVTLSCEQNLNHDAMYWYRQDPGQGLRLIYYSQIVNDFQKGDIAEGYSVSREKKESFPLTVTSAQKNPTAFYLCASSPRQLSSGANVLTFGAGSRLTVL.

V and J are TRBV9 and TRBJ2-1; possibly TRBD2 for D (5 bases). V lost 6 bases and J 4 bases, leaving 14 bases between the germline ends. From germline, CDR1 is SGDLS and CDR2 YYNGEE. The CDR3 consists of 14 residues. The CDR3 nucleotides read TGTGCCAGCAACTCGGGAATCGGTTACAATGAGCAGTTCTTC. Translating it yields CASNSGIGYNEQFF.

The chain links TRBV27 to TRBJ1-6; a weak D match, TRBD1 (6 bases). The CDR3 runs 17 residues. CDR1 is MNHEY and CDR2 is SMNVEV in the germline V gene (reference sequence). The V end was cut by 4 bases, the J end by 6 bases, with 19 bases between. The CDR3, as DNA: TGTGCCAGCAGTTCTCCCTCGCAGGGGCGTCGTAATTCACCCCTCCACTTT. It encodes CASSSPSQGRRNSPLHF.

The chain couples TRBV27 to TRBJ2-1, with a possible D match to TRBD1 (6 bases). V shed 6 bases and J shed 9 bases, with 21 bases lying between them. Germline loops: CDR1 MNHEY, CDR2 SMNVEV (reference sequence). This CDR3 is 15 amino acids long. CDR3 bases: TGTGCCAGCAGCCCCAGGGGAGTAGCATGGGGTGAGCAGTTCTTC. It encodes CASSPRGVAWGEQFF.

This chain uses TRBV7-9 with TRBJ2-1; a possible D gene is TRBD2 (5 bases). The CDR3 length is 15 residues. Germline CDR1 is SEHNR and CDR2 is FQNEAQ (reference sequence). V dropped 2 bases and J dropped 5 bases, with 13 bases sitting between them. CDR3 in amino acids: CASSLIGVEDNEQFF. In nucleotides, the CDR3 is TGTGCCAGCAGCTTAATCGGGGTAGAGGACAATGAGCAGTTCTTC.

As regards this clone: A junction boundary mismatches the germline segment, possibly from a read error. Other DNA sequences within the sample encode an identical CDR3. The V and J genes are TRBV7-3 and TRBJ2-3; 8 bases fit TRBD1. The CDR3 totals 15 residues. Germline V CDR1 and CDR2: SGHTA, FQGTGA. The CDR3 spells CASSRQGQGTDTQYF. In DNA form, the CDR3 reads TGTGCTAGCAGCCGGCAGGGACAGGGCACAGATACGCAGTATTTT.

This chain links TRBV7-8 with TRBJ2-1; D ambiguous. The CDR3 has 15 residues. The germline V gene encodes CDR1 SGHVS and CDR2 FQNEAQ. V dropped 4 bases and J dropped 4 bases, with 14 bases sitting between them. CDR3 sequence reads: CASSSPRPEYNEQFF. CDR3 nucleotide sequence: TGTGCCAGCAGCTCTCCGCGGCCGGAATACAATGAGCAGTTCTTC.

The chain couples TRBV27 to TRBJ2-7, with 12 bases fitting TRBD2. Trimming at V came to 4 bases and at J to 2 bases, leaving 3 bases not matched to a gene. CDR1 is MNHEY, CDR2 SMNVEV, per germline (reference sequence). There are 15 residues in the CDR3. CDR3 amino acids: CASSYLAGGAYEQYF. CDR3 DNA: TGTGCCAGCAGTTACCTAGCGGGAGGGGCCTACGAGCAGTACTTC.

This clone was picked up a small number of times. CDR3 amino acids: CASSVVSGGSPLHF. CDR3 nucleotide sequence: TGTGCCAGCAGCGTAGTCTCCGGCGGCTCACCCCTCCACTTT. The J gene is TRBJ1-6, the V gene TRBV9; D is unclear. V gave up 0 bases and J gave up 10 bases, with 11 bases separating them. The V gene's germline CDR1 is SGDLS and CDR2 YYNGEE. This CDR3 is 14 amino acids long. The whole variable domain, remainder taken from reference TRBV9 and TRBJ1-6, is DSGVTQTPKHLITATGQRVTLRCSPRSGDLSVYWYQQSLDQGLQFLIQYYNGEERAKGNILERFSAQQFPDLHSELNLSSLELGDSALYFCASSVVSGGSPLHFGNGTRLTVT.

The chain is built from TRBV6-1 and TRBJ2-2, with 12 bases identical to TRBD2. Looked up from germline, CDR1 is MNHNS and CDR2 is SASEGT. V trimming: 4 bases; J trimming: 4 bases; junction bases outside the gene matches: 1. The CDR3 has 15 amino acids. The CDR3 here is CASSALAGGTGELFF. In nucleotides, the CDR3 is TGTGCCAGCAGTGCACTAGCGGGAGGCACCGGGGAGCTGTTTTTT.

V is TRBV27 and J is TRBJ2-5, with TRBD1 matching 9 bases. Germline-derived CDR1 and CDR2 are MNHEY and SMNVEV (reference sequence). V was pared by 6 bases and J by 1 base, with 15 bases of the junction left unmatched. CDR3 length equals 18 residues. The DNA for the CDR3 is TGTGCCAGCAGACTACGCCACCGGACAGGGGTTGGCCAAGAGACCCAGTACTTC. It translates to CASRLRHRTGVGQETQYF.

The chain employs TRBV19 and TRBJ2-7; tentatively, D is TRBD2 (6 bases). CDR1 and CDR2 from the germline V gene are LNHDA and SQIVND (reference sequence). V dropped 5 bases and J dropped 4 bases, with 21 bases sitting between them. The CDR3 sequence is 16 residues long. CDR3 nucleotide sequence: TGTGCCAGTAGTTTTATACCGGGACTCGGATTATACGAGCAGTACTTC. It codes for CASSFIPGLGLYEQYF.

The rearrangement joins TRBV2 to TRBJ1-1; D ambiguous. Trimming cost V 3 bases and J 1 base, with 3 bases left between them. There are 12 residues in the CDR3. Germline CDR1 SNHLY, CDR2 FYNNEI. CDR3 protein: CASSDRNTEAFF. In nucleotides, the CDR3 is TGTGCCAGCAGTGACAGGAACACTGAAGCTTTCTTT.

The chain carries TRBV30 and TRBJ2-2, with a possible D match to TRBD1 (6 bases). Per the germline V gene, CDR1 is GTSNPN and CDR2 is SVGIG (reference sequence). The CDR3 runs 13 residues. V was cut by 2 bases and J by 4 bases, with 8 bases left in between. The CDR3: CAWSSRGTGELFF. CDR3 coding DNA: TGTGCCTGGAGTTCCAGGGGCACCGGGGAGCTGTTTTTT.